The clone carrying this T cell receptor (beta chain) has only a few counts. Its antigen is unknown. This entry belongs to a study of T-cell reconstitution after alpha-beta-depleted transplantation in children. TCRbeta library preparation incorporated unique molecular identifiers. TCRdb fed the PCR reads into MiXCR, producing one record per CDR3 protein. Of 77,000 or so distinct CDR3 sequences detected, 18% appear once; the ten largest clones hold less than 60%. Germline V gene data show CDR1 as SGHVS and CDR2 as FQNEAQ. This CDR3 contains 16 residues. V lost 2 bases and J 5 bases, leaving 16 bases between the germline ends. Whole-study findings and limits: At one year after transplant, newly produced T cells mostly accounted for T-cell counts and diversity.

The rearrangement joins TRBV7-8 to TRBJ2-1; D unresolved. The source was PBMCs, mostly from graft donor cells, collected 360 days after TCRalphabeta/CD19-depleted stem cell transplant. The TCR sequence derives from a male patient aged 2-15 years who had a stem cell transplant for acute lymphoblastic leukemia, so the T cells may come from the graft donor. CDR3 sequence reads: CASSLYGSRLDNEQFF. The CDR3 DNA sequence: TGTGCCAGCAGCTTATATGGTAGTCGATTAGACAATGAGCAGTTCTTC.